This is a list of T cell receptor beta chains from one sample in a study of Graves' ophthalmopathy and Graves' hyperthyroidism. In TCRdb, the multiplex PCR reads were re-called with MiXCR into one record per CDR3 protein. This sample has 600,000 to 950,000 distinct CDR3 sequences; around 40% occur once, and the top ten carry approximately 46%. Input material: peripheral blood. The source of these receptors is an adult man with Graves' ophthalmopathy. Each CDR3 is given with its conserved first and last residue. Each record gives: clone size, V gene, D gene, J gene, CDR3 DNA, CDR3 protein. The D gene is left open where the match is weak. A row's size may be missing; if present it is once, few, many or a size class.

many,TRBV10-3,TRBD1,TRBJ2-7,TGTGCCATTGCGTTGTCGACAGGGACCTACGAGCAGTACTTC,CAIALSTGTYEQYF
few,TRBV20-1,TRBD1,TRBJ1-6,TGCAGTGCTCCCCGCCGGGACAGATATAATTCACCCCTCCACTTT,CSAPRRDRYNSPLHF
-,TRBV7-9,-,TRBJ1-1,TGTGCCAGCAGCTTAACCCATAAAGGGCGTGAAGCTTTCTTT,CASSLTHKGREAFF
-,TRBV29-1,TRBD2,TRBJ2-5,TGCAGCGTTCCAAGCGGGGGCCAAGAGACCCAGTACTTC,CSVPSGGQETQYF
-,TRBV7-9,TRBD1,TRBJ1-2,TGTGCCAGCAGTCTCCCGACAGGGTTGGGTGGCTACACCTTC,CASSLPTGLGGYTF
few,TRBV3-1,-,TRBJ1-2,TGTGCCAGCAGCCAAGGAGTGGCAGCCTATGGCTACACCTTC,CASSQGVAAYGYTF
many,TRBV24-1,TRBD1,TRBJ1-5,TGTGCCAGCAGCCCCGGGACAGGGGGCCAGCCCCAGCATTTT,CASSPGTGGQPQHF
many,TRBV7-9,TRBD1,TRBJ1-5,TGTGCCAGCAGTTCGCAGGGGGCTGATCAGCCCCAGCATTTT,CASSSQGADQPQHF
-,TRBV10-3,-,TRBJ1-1,TGTGCCATCAAGGACACGGGGAGGGAAGCGAACACTGAAGCTTTCTTT,CAIKDTGREANTEAFF
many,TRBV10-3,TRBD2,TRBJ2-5,TGTGCCATCAAGGGGACTAGCGGAGAAGAGACCCAGTACTTC,CAIKGTSGEETQYF
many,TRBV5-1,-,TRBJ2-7,TGCGCCAGCAGCATAGGACACGAGCAGTACTTC,CASSIGHEQYF
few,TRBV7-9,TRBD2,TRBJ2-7,TGTGCCAGCAACCGACTAGCGGGAGAATTCGAGCAGTACTTC,CASNRLAGEFEQYF
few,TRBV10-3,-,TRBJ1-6,TGTGCCAGCAATAGGGACGGAGTATATAATTCACCCCTCCACTTT,CASNRDGVYNSPLHF
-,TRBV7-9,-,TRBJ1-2,TGTGCCAGCAGCTTAGAGGTTGGGGGATTGAGCGATGGCTACACCTTC,CASSLEVGGLSDGYTF
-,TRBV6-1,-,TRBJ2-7,TGTGCCATCAGTGAAGCGGGTCCCATCCTCGAGCAGTACTTC,CAISEAGPILEQYF
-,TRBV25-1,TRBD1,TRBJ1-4,TGTGCCAGCAGCAAGGGGGCAGCGGAAAAACTGTTTTTT,CASSKGAAEKLFF
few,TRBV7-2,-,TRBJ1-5,TGTGCCAGCAGCTTAAATTTTTTTCAGCCCCAGCATTTT,CASSLNFFQPQHF
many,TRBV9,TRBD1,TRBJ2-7,TGTGCCAGCAGCCCCCAGGGGGCGGGGTTGGGCGAGCAGTACTTC,CASSPQGAGLGEQYF
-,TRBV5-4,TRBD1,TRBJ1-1,TGTGCCAGCCACGATAAGGGGGCCTTCAACACTGAAGCTTTCTTT,CASHDKGAFNTEAFF
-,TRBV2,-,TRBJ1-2,TGTGCCAGCAGTGGTGGCGGCAGTTGGAACTATGGCTACACCTTC,CASSGGGSWNYGYTF
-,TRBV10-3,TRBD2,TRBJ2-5,TGTGCCATCATTAGAGCGGGGCAAGAGACCCAGTACTTC,CAIIRAGQETQYF
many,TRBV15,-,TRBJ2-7,TGTGCCACCAGCAAAATACAGGTGACGGACGAGCAGTACTTC,CATSKIQVTDEQYF
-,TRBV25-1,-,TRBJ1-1,TGTGCCAGCGTTTTCGAAGCTTTCTTT,CASVFEAFF
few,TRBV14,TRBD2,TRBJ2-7,TGTGCCAGCAGCCAAGAACTGACTAGCGGGAGCCTATACCTCTACGAGCAGTACTTC,CASSQELTSGSLYLYEQYF
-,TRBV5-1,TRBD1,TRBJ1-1,TGCGCCAGCAGCTTAGGACAGGCTGGAATCACTGAAGCTTTCTTT,CASSLGQAGITEAFF
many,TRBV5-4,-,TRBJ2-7,TGTGCCAGCAGCTTGGACCCAGGGGAACCCTACGAGCAGTACTTC,CASSLDPGEPYEQYF
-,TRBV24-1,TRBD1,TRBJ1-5,TGTGCCACCAGTGCCCGTGGGACAGGGGGCCGAATAGGTCAGCCCCAGCATTTT,CATSARGTGGRIGQPQHF
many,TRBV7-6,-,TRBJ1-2,TGTGCCAGCGGAGCAACGTCGTCGGGCTACACCTTC,CASGATSSGYTF
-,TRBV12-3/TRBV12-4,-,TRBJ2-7,TGTGCCAGCACAGCCCGTTGGCACGGGCAGTACTTC,CASTARWHGQYF
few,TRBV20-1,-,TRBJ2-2,TGCAGTGCTACTAGGGGTAGGGAGCTGTTTTTT,CSATRGRELFF
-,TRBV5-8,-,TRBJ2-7,TGCGCCAGCAGCTTGGCCCTCGGGAGAAAATACGAGCAGTACTTC,CASSLALGRKYEQYF
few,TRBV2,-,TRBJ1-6,TGTGCCAGCAGTTACCTAGGAAACTATAATTCACCCCTCCACTTT,CASSYLGNYNSPLHF
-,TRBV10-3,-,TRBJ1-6,TGTGCCATCAGTGAGCAAGGGGCATATAATTCACCCCTCCACTTT,CAISEQGAYNSPLHF
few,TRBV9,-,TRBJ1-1,TGTGCCAGCAGCCGACCACACGAGAACACTGAAGCTTTCTTT,CASSRPHENTEAFF
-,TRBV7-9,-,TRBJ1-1,TGTGCCAGCACGGGCAGGGAAGCTTTCTTT,CASTGREAFF
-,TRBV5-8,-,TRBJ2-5,TGTGCCAGCAGCTCCGTGGGACGGGAACAAGAGACCCAGTACTTC,CASSSVGREQETQYF
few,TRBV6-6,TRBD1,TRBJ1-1,TGTGCCAGCAGTTACGACGCCGACAGGGGGTATTTCTTT,CASSYDADRGYFF
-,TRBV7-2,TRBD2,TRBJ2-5,TGTGCCAGCAGCTACACTAGCGGGAGGGCCTCCCAAGAGACCCAGTACTTC,CASSYTSGRASQETQYF
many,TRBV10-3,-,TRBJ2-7,TGTGCCATCAGTGAGACCCGGACAAGTTCCTACGAGCAGTACTTC,CAISETRTSSYEQYF
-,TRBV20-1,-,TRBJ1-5,TGCAGTGCTAGAGTTCGAACGGGACGGAACAATCAGCCCCAGCATTTT,CSARVRTGRNNQPQHF
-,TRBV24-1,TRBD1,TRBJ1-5,TGTGCCAGCAGTTTGAATCGGGACAGGGATCTTAGCAATCAGCCCCAGCATTTT,CASSLNRDRDLSNQPQHF